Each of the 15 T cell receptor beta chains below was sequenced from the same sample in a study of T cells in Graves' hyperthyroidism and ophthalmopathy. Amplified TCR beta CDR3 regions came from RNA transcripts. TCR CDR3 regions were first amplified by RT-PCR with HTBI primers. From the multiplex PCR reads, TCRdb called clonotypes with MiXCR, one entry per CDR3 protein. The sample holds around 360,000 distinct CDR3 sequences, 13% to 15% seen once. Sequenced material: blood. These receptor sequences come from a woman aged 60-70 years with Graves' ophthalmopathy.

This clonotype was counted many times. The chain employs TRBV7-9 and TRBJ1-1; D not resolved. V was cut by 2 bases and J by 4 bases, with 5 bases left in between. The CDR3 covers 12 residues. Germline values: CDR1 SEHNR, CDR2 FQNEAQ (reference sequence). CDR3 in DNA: TGTGCCAGCAGCTTAAAACTCACTGAAGCTTTCTTT. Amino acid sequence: CASSLKLTEAFF. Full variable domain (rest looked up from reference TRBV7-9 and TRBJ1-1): DTGVSQNPRHKITKRGQNVTFRCDPISEHNRLYWYRQTLGQGPEFLTYFQNEAQLEKSRLLSDRFSAERPKGSFSTLEIQRTEQGDSAMYLCASSLKLTEAFFGQGTRLTVV.

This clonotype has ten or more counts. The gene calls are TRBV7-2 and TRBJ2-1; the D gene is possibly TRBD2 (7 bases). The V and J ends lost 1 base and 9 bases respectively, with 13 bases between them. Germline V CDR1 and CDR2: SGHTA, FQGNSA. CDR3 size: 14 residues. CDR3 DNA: TGTGCCAGCAGCTTAGAGGGGGGGACCGGTGAGCAGTTCTTC. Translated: CASSLEGGTGEQFF.

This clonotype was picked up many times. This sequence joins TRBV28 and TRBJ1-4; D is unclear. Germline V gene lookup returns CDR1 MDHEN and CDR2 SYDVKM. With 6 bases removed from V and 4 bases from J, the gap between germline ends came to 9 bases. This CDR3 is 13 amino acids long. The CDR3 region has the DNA TGTGCCAGCAGGTGGCTCAGTAATGAAAAACTGTTTTTT. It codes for CASRWLSNEKLFF.

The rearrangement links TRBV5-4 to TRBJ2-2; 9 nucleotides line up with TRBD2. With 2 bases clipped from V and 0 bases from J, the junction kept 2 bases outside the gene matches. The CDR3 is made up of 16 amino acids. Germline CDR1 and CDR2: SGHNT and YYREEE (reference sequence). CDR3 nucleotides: TGTGCCAGCAGCTTTAGCGGGAGTTCGAACACCGGGGAGCTGTTTTTT. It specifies CASSFSGSSNTGELFF.

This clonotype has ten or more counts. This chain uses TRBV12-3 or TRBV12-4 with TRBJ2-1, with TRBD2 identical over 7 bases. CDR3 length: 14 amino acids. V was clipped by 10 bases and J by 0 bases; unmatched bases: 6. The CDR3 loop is CATRGDSSYNEQFF. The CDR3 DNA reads TGTGCCACCCGGGGGGATAGCTCCTACAATGAGCAGTTCTTC.

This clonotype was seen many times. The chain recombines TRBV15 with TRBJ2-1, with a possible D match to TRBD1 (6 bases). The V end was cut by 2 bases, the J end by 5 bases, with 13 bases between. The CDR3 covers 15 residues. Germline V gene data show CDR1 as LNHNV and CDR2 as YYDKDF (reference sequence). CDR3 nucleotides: TGTGCCACCAGCAGATCCAACGACAGGAACAATGAGCAGTTCTTC. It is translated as CATSRSNDRNNEQFF.

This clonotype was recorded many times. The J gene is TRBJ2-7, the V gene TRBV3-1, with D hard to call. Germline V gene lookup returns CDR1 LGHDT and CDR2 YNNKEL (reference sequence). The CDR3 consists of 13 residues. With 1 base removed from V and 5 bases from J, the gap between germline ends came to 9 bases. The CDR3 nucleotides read TGTGCCAGCAGCCAAGTGGAGAAGAACGAGCAGTACTTC. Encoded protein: CASSQVEKNEQYF.

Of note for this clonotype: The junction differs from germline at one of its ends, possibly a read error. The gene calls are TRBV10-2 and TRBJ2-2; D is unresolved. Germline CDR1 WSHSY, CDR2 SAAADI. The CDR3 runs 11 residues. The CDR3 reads CTSEDTGELFF. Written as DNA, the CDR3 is TGCACCAGTGAGGACACCGGGGAGCTGTTTTTT.

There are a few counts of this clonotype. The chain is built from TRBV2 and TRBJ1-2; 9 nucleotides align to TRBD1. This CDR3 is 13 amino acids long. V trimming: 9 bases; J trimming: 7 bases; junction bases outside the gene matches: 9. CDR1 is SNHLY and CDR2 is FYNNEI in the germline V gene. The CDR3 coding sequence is TGTGCCAGTAGGCCGGGACAGGGAACTGGCTACACCTTC. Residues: CASRPGQGTGYTF.

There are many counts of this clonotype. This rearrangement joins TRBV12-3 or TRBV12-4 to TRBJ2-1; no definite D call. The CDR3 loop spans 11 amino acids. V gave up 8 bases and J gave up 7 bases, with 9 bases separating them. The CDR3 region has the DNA TGTGCCAGCGCCCTTGATAATGAGCAGTTCTTC. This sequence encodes CASALDNEQFF.

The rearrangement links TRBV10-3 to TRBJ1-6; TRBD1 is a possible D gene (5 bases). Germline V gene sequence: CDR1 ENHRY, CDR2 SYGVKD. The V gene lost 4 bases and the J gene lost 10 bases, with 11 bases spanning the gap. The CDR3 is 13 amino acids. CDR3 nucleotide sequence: TGTGCCATCAGTGGGTCTGGGGCATCACCCCTCCACTTT. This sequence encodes CAISGSGASPLHF.

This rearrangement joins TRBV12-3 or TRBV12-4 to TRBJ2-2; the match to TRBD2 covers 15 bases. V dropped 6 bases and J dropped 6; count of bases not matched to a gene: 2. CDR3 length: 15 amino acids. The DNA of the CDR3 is TGTGCCAGCAGGGGACTAGCGGGAGGCTCCGGGGAGCTGTTTTTT. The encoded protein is CASRGLAGGSGELFF.

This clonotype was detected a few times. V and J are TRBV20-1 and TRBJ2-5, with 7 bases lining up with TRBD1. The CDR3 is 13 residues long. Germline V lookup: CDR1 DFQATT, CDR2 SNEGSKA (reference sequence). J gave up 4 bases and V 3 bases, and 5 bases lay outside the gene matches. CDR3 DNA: TGCAGTGCTAGGGGACAGCCTTTAGAGACCCAGTACTTC. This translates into CSARGQPLETQYF.

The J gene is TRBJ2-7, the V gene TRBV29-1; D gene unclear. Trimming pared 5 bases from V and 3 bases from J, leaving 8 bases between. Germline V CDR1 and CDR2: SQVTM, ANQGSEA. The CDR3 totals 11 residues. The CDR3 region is CSVRQHYEQYF. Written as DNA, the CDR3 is TGCAGCGTTCGGCAGCACTACGAGCAGTACTTC.

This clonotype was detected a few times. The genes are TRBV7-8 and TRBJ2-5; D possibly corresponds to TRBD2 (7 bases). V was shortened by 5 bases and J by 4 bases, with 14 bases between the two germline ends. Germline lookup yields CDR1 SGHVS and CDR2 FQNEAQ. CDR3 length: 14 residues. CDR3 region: CASSPIGGPETQYF. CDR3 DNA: TGTGCCAGCAGCCCCATCGGGGGGCCAGAGACCCAGTACTTC.